These 22 T cell receptor beta chains came from one sample sequenced in a study of spatial heterogeneity in lung cancer. Time point reported: blood at routine non-recurrence follow-up after resection. Unsorted whole RNA from tumor, nontumor lung or frozen PBMC underwent sequencing. TCRdb redid the calling of the 5' RACE reads with MiXCR, one entry per CDR3 protein. The table records around 110,000 distinct CDR3 sequences, 12% of them present only once. This specimen was PBMCs, taken at follow-up. These receptor sequences come from a male donor with early-stage non-small cell lung cancer.

This clonotype was seen a handful of times. V is TRBV7-3 and J is TRBJ2-2; D not certain. This CDR3 is built from 13 residues. Germline values: CDR1 SGHTA, CDR2 FQGTGA. V was trimmed by 5 bases and J by 7 bases, leaving 11 bases between them. The CDR3 DNA reads TGTGCCAGCAGCCCCGCAGATAGCGGGGAGCTGTTTTTT. Translated, it gives CASSPADSGELFF.

This clonotype appeared many times. The chain is built from TRBV30 and TRBJ1-5; TRBD1 matches 8 bases. CDR1 and CDR2 from the germline V gene are GTSNPN and SVGIG (reference sequence). V lost 2 bases and J lost 6; bases outside the gene matches: 9. This CDR3 contains 15 residues. The CDR3 DNA is TGTGCCTGGAGTCAGGGTCAGGGGGCTTTTCAGCCCCAGCATTTT. Residues: CAWSQGQGAFQPQHF.

This clonotype was detected many times. This chain links TRBV5-1 with TRBJ2-7; TRBD2 agrees at 7 bases. The CDR3 is made up of 15 amino acids. In germline, CDR1 is SGHRS, CDR2 YFSETQ. Losses at the gene ends were 4 bases for V and 6 bases for J; bases not matched to a gene: 13. CDR3 region: CASSPVGGSWTEQYF. CDR3 bases: TGCGCCAGCAGCCCGGTCGGGGGGTCGTGGACCGAGCAGTACTTC.

This clonotype was observed many times. CDR3 protein: CASSLDPGANVLTF. The CDR3 DNA reads as TGCGCCAGCAGCTTGGACCCTGGGGCCAACGTCCTGACTTTC. The chain links TRBV5-1 to TRBJ2-6; no reliable D call. Germline V gene data show CDR1 as SGHRS and CDR2 as YFSETQ. This CDR3 comprises 14 residues. Trimming shortened V by 0 bases and J by 2 bases, and 3 bases separated the two germline ends.

This clonotype has a count of ten or more. This chain uses TRBV7-2 with TRBJ2-1; 7 nucleotides align to TRBD2. CDR1 SGHTA and CDR2 FQGNSA come from the germline V gene. This CDR3 comprises 16 residues. The trim removed 1 base at V and 9 bases at J, leaving 12 bases unmatched. CDR3 DNA sequence: TGTGCCAGCAGCTTAGTCGCGGGGAGGGCATCCAGTGAGCAGTTCTTC. Protein product: CASSLVAGRASSEQFF.

This chain joins TRBV14 and TRBJ1-2; D perhaps matches TRBD1 (6 bases). Trimming removed 4 bases at V and 8 bases at J, with 17 bases between. In germline, CDR1 is SGHDN, CDR2 FVKESK. This CDR3 is 14 amino acids long. The CDR3 here is CASSLFSGGRGYTF. The CDR3 nucleotides are TGTGCCAGCAGCCTTTTTAGTGGGGGGCGCGGCTACACCTTC.

In this sample, this clonotype turned up a few times. This chain joins TRBV2 and TRBJ2-3, with 8 bases identical to TRBD2. J gave up 7 bases and V 4 bases, and 16 bases lay outside the gene matches. This CDR3 is built from 17 residues. CDR1 and CDR2 (germline): SNHLY, FYNNEI. The chain's CDR3 is CASSGAGGRSLTNTQYF. CDR3 bases: TGTGCCAGCAGTGGGGCGGGGGGCCGCTCCCTCACGAATACGCAGTATTTT.

This clonotype was detected only a few times. V and J are TRBV5-4 and TRBJ2-2; D remains ambiguous. Germline CDR1 and CDR2: SGHNT and YYREEE (reference sequence). CDR3 length equals 15 residues. Trimming removed 3 bases from V and 2 bases from J, with 11 bases in between. CDR3 sequence: CASSSIQLNTGELFF. In DNA, the CDR3 is TGTGCCAGCAGCTCAATCCAGCTTAACACCGGGGAGCTGTTTTTT.

There are many counts of this clonotype. This sequence joins TRBV28 and TRBJ2-5; TRBD2 matches 9 bases. The CDR3 loop spans 15 amino acids. Trimming cost V 6 bases and J 4 bases; bases outside gene matches: 9. Germline CDR1 MDHEN, CDR2 SYDVKM. Here the CDR3 DNA reads TGTGCCAGCAGCCGCGGGGTAGCGGGGGTAGAGACCCAGTACTTC. Amino acids: CASSRGVAGVETQYF.

At least ten counts were recorded for this clonotype. This chain joins TRBV29-1 and TRBJ2-7; TRBD1 aligns across 7 bases. Per the germline V gene, CDR1 is SQVTM and CDR2 is ANQGSEA. The CDR3 runs to 15 residues. V trimming: 5 bases; J trimming: 4 bases; junction bases outside the gene matches: 14. The CDR3 reads CSVIWFSGQKYEQYF. The CDR3 DNA reads TGCAGCGTTATTTGGTTCTCGGGACAGAAATACGAGCAGTACTTC.

The gene calls are TRBV10-2 and TRBJ2-4; 7 bases match TRBD1. J gave up 6 bases and V 3 bases, and 2 bases lay outside the gene matches. The germline V gene has CDR1 WSHSY and CDR2 SAAADI. The CDR3 extends over 13 amino acids. Here the CDR3 DNA reads TGCGCCAGCAGTGAAAGGACAGGAAACATTCAGTACTTC. The encoded protein is CASSERTGNIQYF.

This clonotype was observed a handful of times. The chain has TRBV5-1 and TRBJ2-2; a possible D gene is TRBD1 (7 bases). Germline loops: CDR1 SGHRS, CDR2 YFSETQ. The CDR3 has 16 residues. Trimming left V 4 bases short and J 2 bases short, with 15 bases between. CDR3 protein: CASSQEGQRNTGELFF. The CDR3 coding sequence is TGCGCCAGCAGCCAGGAGGGACAGAGAAACACCGGGGAGCTGTTTTTT.

The rearrangement uses TRBV30 and TRBJ1-3, with D perhaps matching TRBD1 (6 bases). Trimming left V 3 bases short and J 0 bases short, with 12 bases between. The CDR3 is 15 residues long. CDR1 GTSNPN and CDR2 SVGIG come from the germline V gene (reference sequence). CDR3 sequence: CAWSPTGPSGNTIYF. CDR3 sequence (DNA): TGTGCCTGGAGCCCTACAGGGCCCTCTGGAAACACCATATATTTT.

The chain recombines TRBV7-9 with TRBJ2-1; D uncertain. Germline values: CDR1 SEHNR, CDR2 FQNEAQ (reference sequence). Trimming took off 3 bases at V and 8 bases at J, with 8 bases between the two ends. The CDR3 sequence is 12 residues long. CDR3 loop: CASSLTLDEQFF. The CDR3 DNA sequence: TGTGCCAGCAGCTTGACTTTGGATGAGCAGTTCTTC.

The chain links TRBV5-5 to TRBJ1-2, with 7 positions matching TRBD1. The germline CDR1 and CDR2 sequences are SGHKS and YYEKEE (reference sequence). After removal of 0 bases from V and 5 bases from J, the junction contained 1 base not matched to a gene. CDR3 size: 13 residues. The CDR3 DNA reads TGTGCCAGCAGCTTGGAGACAGGGTATGGCTACACCTTC. Its translation is CASSLETGYGYTF.

Only a few counts were recorded for this clonotype. This chain uses TRBV28 with TRBJ2-3; TRBD2 aligns across 10 bases. This CDR3 is 17 amino acids long. Germline assignment: CDR1 MDHEN and CDR2 SYDVKM. J lost 0 bases, V lost 5 bases, and 8 bases had no gene match. The CDR3 sequence is CASSPPSGGGSTDTQYF. The CDR3 nucleotides are TGTGCCAGCAGTCCACCCAGCGGGGGGGGTAGCACAGATACGCAGTATTTT.

This clonotype was seen ten or more times. The chain couples TRBV5-1 to TRBJ2-1; 8 nucleotides line up with TRBD2. V trimming: 0 bases; J trimming: 4 bases; junction bases outside the gene matches: 9. CDR3 length: 17 amino acids. The germline gives CDR1 SGHRS, CDR2 YFSETQ. The CDR3 loop reads CASSLVGSGGPYNEQFF. The CDR3 DNA reads TGCGCCAGCAGCTTGGTAGGGAGCGGGGGCCCATACAATGAGCAGTTCTTC.

This clonotype came up a few times. The chain employs TRBV27 and TRBJ2-1; D gene uncertain. V was trimmed by 3 bases and J by 9 bases, leaving 12 bases between them. Per the germline V gene, CDR1 is MNHEY and CDR2 is SMNVEV (reference sequence). This CDR3 contains 13 residues. The chain's CDR3 is CASSFPGSSEQFF. The CDR3 nucleotides read TGTGCCAGCAGTTTCCCCGGGTCCAGTGAGCAGTTCTTC.

This clonotype was recorded a few times. This chain joins TRBV5-5 and TRBJ1-1; TRBD1 might be the D (6 bases). V shed 3 bases and J shed 0 bases, with 6 bases lying between them. CDR3 size: 13 residues. The germline gives CDR1 SGHKS, CDR2 YYEKEE (reference sequence). This chain's CDR3 is CASSWTVNTEAFF. For the CDR3, the DNA is TGTGCCAGCAGCTGGACAGTGAACACTGAAGCTTTCTTT.

This clonotype occurred many times. The chain combines TRBV2 with TRBJ2-7, with 9 bases identical to TRBD1. In germline, CDR1 is SNHLY, CDR2 FYNNEI. This CDR3 contains 12 residues. The V gene end was trimmed by 6 bases and the J gene end by 6 bases; junction bases not matched to a gene: 3. The CDR3: CASRPTGGEQYF. As DNA, the CDR3 is TGTGCCAGCAGACCGACAGGGGGCGAGCAGTACTTC.

This clonotype showed up just a few times. The chain links TRBV28 to TRBJ1-2, with TRBD1 as a possible D gene (6 bases). The CDR3 has 13 residues. The germline gives CDR1 MDHEN, CDR2 SYDVKM. The V and J ends lost 2 bases and 8 bases respectively, with 12 bases between them. As DNA, the CDR3 is TGTGCCAGCAGTTTAGTACAGGGACCGGGCTACACCTTC. It is translated as CASSLVQGPGYTF.

By sample share, this clonotype is medium-sized. V usage is TRBV7-9 and J usage is TRBJ2-4; no definite D call. CDR1 and CDR2 (germline): SEHNR, FQNEAQ (reference sequence). The CDR3 consists of 13 residues. Trimming cost V 5 bases and J 0 bases, with 5 bases left between them. CDR3 amino acids: CASSNPAKNIQYF. CDR3 sequence (DNA): TGTGCCAGCAGCAATCCAGCCAAAAACATTCAGTACTTC.